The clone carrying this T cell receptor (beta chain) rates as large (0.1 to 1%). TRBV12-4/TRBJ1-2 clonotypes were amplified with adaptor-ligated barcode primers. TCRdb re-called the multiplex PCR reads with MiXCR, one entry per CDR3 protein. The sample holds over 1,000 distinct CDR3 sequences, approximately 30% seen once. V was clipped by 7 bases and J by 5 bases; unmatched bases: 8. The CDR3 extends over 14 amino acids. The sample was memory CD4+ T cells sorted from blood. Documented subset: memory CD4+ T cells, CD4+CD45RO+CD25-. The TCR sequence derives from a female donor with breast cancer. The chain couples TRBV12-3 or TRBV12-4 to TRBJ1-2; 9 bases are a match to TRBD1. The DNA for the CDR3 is TGTGCCAGCATCCAGGGACAGGGAATTTATGGCTACACCTTC. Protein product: CASIQGQGIYGYTF.